This T cell receptor beta chain was captured in a study of blood T cell repertoires in COVID-19. The assay was immunoSEQ multiplex PCR, and TCRdb's table has in-frame clones only and misses some. The sample lists approximately 100,000 clones; around 72% were seen once. The germline gives CDR1 SGHTA, CDR2 FQGNSA. There are 14 residues in the CDR3. V shed 5 bases, J shed 6 bases, and the junction held 8 bases outside the gene matches. This chain links TRBV7-2 with TRBJ1-2, with 8 nucleotides matching TRBD1. Material for sequencing was peripheral blood. This receptor was obtained from an older man with acute or convalescent COVID-19. The CDR3 sequence is CASSRDRGWDGYTF. The CDR3 DNA is TGTGCCAGCAGCCGTGACAGGGGTTGGGATGGCTACACCTTC. Together with reference TRBV7-2 and TRBJ1-2, the CDR3 gives the full variable domain: GAGVSQSPSNKVTEKGKDVELRCDPISGHTALYWYRQSLGQGLEFLIYFQGNSAPDKSGLPSDRFSAERTGGSVSTLTIQRTQQEDSAVYLCASSRDRGWDGYTFGSGTRLTVV.